This T cell receptor beta chain comes out of a study of cytomegalovirus exposure and HLA in healthy donors. Study-wide results and caveats: Most subjects' HLA-A and HLA-B alleles were reportedly predicted from TCR beta sequences. HLA allele associations emerged for fewer than 20,000 TCR beta sequences in a later analysis, at 0.05 false discovery rate. A later analysis showed TCR association rates differing by HLA locus, peaking at DRB1 and lowest at HLA-C. Later findings reportedly placed an Asian-associated ancestry cluster below the approximately 670-donor mean for N-insertions.

CDR3 size: 13 residues. Per germline, CDR1 MDHEN and CDR2 SYDVKM. Trimming took 3 bases from V and 4 from J, leaving 10 bases between them. The PCR used 60 Vbeta and 13 Jbeta primers. Measured with immunoSEQ multiplex PCR; TCRdb has only the in-frame clones, and not every one. Of around 180,000 clones listed, 70% to 85% are singletons. Concerning this clone: What it recognizes is unknown.

The V and J genes are TRBV28 and TRBJ2-7; D might be TRBD1 (6 bases). Sequenced input: PBMCs. This clonotype originated in a woman aged 35 to 49 in good health and CMV-seronegative. DNA of the CDR3: TGTGCCAGCAGTTTCGAGGACAGATACGAGCAGTACTTC. Amino acid sequence: CASSFEDRYEQYF.